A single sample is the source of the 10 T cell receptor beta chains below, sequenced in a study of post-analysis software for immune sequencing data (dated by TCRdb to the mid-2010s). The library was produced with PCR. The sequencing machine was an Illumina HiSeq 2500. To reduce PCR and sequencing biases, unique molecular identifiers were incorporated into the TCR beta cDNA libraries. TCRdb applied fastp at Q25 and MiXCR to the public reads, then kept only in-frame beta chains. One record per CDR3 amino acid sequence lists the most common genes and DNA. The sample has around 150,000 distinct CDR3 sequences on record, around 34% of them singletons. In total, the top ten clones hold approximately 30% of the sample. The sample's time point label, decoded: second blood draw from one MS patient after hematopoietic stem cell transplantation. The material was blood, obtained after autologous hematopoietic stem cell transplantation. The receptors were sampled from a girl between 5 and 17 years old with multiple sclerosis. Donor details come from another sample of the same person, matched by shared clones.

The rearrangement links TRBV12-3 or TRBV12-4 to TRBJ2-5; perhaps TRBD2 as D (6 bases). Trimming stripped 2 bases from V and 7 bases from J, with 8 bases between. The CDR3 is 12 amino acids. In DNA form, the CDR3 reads TGTGCCAGCAGTTTATTGGGGGGGACCCAGTACTTC. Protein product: CASSLLGGTQYF.

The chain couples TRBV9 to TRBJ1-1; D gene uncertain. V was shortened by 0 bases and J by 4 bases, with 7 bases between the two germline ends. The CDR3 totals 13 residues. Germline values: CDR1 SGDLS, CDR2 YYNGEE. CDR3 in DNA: TGTGCCAGCAGCGTAGGAGGGCCCACTGAAGCTTTCTTT. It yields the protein CASSVGGPTEAFF. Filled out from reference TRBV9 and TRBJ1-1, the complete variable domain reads DSGVTQTPKHLITATGQRVTLRCSPRSGDLSVYWYQQSLDQGLQFLIQYYNGEERAKGNILERFSAQQFPDLHSELNLSSLELGDSALYFCASSVGGPTEAFFGQGTRLTVV.

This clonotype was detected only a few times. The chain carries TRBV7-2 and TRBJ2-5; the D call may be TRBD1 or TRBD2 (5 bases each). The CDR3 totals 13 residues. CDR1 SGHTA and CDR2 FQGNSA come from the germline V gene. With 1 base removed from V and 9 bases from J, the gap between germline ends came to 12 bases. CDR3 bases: TGTGCCAGCAGCTTAGATTGGGGGTTCCCCCAGTACTTC. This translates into CASSLDWGFPQYF.

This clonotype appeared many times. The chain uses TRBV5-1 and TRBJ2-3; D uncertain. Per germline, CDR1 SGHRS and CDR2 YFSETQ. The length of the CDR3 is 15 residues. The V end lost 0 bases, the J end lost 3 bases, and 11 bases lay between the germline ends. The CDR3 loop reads CASSLGTLVTDTQYF. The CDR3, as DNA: TGCGCCAGCAGCTTGGGGACCCTTGTGACAGATACGCAGTATTTT.

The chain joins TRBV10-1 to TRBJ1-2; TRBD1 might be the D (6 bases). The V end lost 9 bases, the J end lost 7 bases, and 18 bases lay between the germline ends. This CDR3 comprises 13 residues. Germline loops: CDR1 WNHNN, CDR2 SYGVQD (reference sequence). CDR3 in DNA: TGCGCCAGGTCAAACAGGGAGCTGGCTGGCTACACCTTC. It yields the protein CARSNRELAGYTF.

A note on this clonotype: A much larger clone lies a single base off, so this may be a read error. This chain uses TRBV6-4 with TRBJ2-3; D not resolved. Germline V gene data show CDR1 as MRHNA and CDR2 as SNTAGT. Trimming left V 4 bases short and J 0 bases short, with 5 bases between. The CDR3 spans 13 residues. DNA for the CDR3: TGTGCCAGCAGTGTGACTAGCACAGATACGCAGTATTTT. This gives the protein CASSVTSTDTQYF.

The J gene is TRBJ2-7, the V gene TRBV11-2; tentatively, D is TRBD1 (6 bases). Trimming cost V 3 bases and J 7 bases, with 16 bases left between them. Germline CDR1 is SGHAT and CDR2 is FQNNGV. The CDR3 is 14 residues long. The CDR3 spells CASSLGVRGNEQYF. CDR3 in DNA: TGTGCCAGCAGCTTGGGCGTCAGGGGAAATGAGCAGTACTTC.

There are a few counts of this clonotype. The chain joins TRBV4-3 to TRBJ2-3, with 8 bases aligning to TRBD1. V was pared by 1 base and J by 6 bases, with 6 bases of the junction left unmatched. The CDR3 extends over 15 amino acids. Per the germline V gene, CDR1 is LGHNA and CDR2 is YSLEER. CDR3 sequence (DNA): TGCGCCAGCAGCCAAGGGCAGGGGGCAGCGGATACGCAGTATTTT. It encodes CASSQGQGAADTQYF.

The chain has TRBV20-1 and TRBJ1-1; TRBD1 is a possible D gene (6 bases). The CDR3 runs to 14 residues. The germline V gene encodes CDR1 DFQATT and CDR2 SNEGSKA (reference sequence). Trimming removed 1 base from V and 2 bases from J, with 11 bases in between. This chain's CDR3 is CSARGGHPNTEAFF. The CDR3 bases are TGCAGTGCTAGAGGGGGACACCCTAACACTGAAGCTTTCTTT.

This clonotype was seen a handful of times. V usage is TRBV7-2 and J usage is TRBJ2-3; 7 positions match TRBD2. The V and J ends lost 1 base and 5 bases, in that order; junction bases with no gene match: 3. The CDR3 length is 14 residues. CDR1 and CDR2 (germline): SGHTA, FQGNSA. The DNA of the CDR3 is TGTGCCAGCAGCTTAGTGGGGGGGTTAGATACGCAGTATTTT. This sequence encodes CASSLVGGLDTQYF. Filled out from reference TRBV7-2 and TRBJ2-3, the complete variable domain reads GAGVSQSPSNKVTEKGKDVELRCDPISGHTALYWYRQSLGQGLEFLIYFQGNSAPDKSGLPSDRFSAERTGGSVSTLTIQRTQQEDSAVYLCASSLVGGLDTQYFGPGTRLTVL.